This TCR beta chain was retrieved from a study of tumor-infiltrating lymphocytes in primary liver carcinoma. Turning to the study itself: Primary liver carcinoma in the patients was surgically resected. Sequenced samples came back with roughly 3.5 to 7.13 million productive TCRbeta reads, and the counts looked alike across tissue types. Study observations and caveats: Bulk unsorted sampling precluded comparing CD4+ and CD8+ repertoires.

Reverse transcription of about 500 ng total RNA with a constant-region primer produced TCR beta cDNA. Slightly modified ARM-PCR with three nested multiplex PCR rounds yielded TCR beta libraries. TCRdb called the multiplex PCR reads again in MiXCR, with one record for every CDR3 protein. The data show some 180,000 distinct CDR3 sequences, with over 45% seen just once and approximately 67% held by the top ten. Blood RNA came from unsorted whole blood; germline DNA was also extracted. Before the surgical procedure, approximately 4 milliliters of peripheral blood were collected. As for this clonotype: The antigen is undetermined.

The sequence derives from a man in his forties with primary liver carcinoma and hepatitis B virus infection. Sequencing input: peripheral blood.

The CDR3: CASSQETSDWSEQFF. In DNA form, the CDR3 reads TGTGCCAGCAGCCAAGAAACTAGCGACTGGAGTGAGCAGTTCTTC. The chain links TRBV4-2 to TRBJ2-1; TRBD2 matches at 7 bases. The CDR3 contains 15 residues. Germline V lookup: CDR1 LGHNA, CDR2 YNFKEQ. Trimming cost V 0 bases and J 9 bases; bases outside gene matches: 8.